The table lists the clone carrying this T cell receptor beta chain with a few counts. The sample originates from a study of patients and donors after allogeneic stem cell transplantation. After removal of 4 bases from V and 8 bases from J, the junction contained 13 bases not matched to a gene. The length of the CDR3 is 16 residues. In germline, CDR1 is SGHDN, CDR2 FVKESK. TCRdb independently ran MiXCR on the RT-PCR reads; one entry per CDR3 protein. The sample includes roughly 150,000 distinct CDR3 sequences, more than 20% seen only once; the top ten take roughly 25%. The rearrangement links TRBV14 to TRBJ2-1; 8 bases map to TRBD1. The TCR was taken from a human donor who was either an allogeneic HSCT recipient or a stem cell or donor lymphocyte infusion donor (not recorded which). It is not recorded whose cells these are; they may come from a transplant donor. Sequencing was performed on blood, either unsorted or a sorted T cell fraction (not recorded which). The CDR3 here is CASSPWPRQGTDEQFF. Written as DNA, the CDR3 is TGTGCCAGCAGCCCATGGCCGAGACAGGGGACGGATGAGCAGTTCTTC.